This TCR beta chain derives from a study of beta chain features in type 1 diabetes. A note on this clone: No antigen is known for it.

Germline assignment: CDR1 SGHNT and CDR2 YYREEE (reference sequence). CDR3 length: 12 residues. V lost 0 bases and J lost 7, with 4 bases in between. Every isolated RNA sample was fully reverse transcribed, so sequencing captured expressed TCRB transcripts. Sequencing used immunoSEQ multiplex PCR; TCRdb keeps in-frame clones, though not all of them. Of about 99,000 clones in the sample, about 26% were seen once. General study points: Type 1 diabetes patients had TCRB CDR3s that were shorter (moderately but significantly so) in all four CD4+ subsets.

The chain joins TRBV5-4 to TRBJ2-2; D not certain. The receptor's source is a young woman with type 1 diabetes. The specimen sequenced was central memory CD4+ T cells from blood. The CDR3 nucleotides read TGTGCCAGCAGCTTGGCGCGCGGGGAGCTGTTTTTT. Translated, it gives CASSLARGELFF.